The 32 T cell receptor beta chains given below trace back to one sample, sequenced in a study of early T cells in non-severe SARS-CoV-2 infection (dated by TCRdb to the early 2020s). Library prep was done by 5' RACE. The reads were generated on a NextSeq 500. TCRdb trimmed public reads at Q25 via fastp, called clones via MiXCR and kept in-frame beta chains. Each record represents a unique CDR3 protein, reported with the most common genes and DNA among its rows. Here the sample has 97,000 or so distinct CDR3 sequences; around 10% occur a single time. The ten biggest clones cover around 4.7% of the sample. This specimen consisted of whole blood, obtained at baseline. These receptors originate from an adult who was a healthcare worker with PCR-confirmed SARS-CoV-2 infection or an uninfected control (not recorded which).

This clonotype was observed a few times. V is TRBV20-1 and J is TRBJ2-1; 12 bases align to TRBD2. V trimming: 5 bases; J trimming: 4 bases; junction bases outside the gene matches: 9. The CDR3 spans 16 residues. Germline V gene sequence: CDR1 DFQATT, CDR2 SNEGSKA (reference sequence). The chain's CDR3 is CSAPSRTSGDYNEQFF. The CDR3 DNA follows: TGCAGTGCTCCATCTCGGACTAGCGGGGATTACAATGAGCAGTTCTTC.

This clonotype was seen a few times. The chain links TRBV2 to TRBJ2-1, with TRBD2 identical over 9 bases. The germline V gene encodes CDR1 SNHLY and CDR2 FYNNEI. This CDR3 has 21 residues. Unmatched junction bases numbered 26, after V lost 6 bases and J lost 5 bases. The CDR3 loop reads CASSAYSGTASLAGLHNEQFF. The CDR3 nucleotides are TGTGCCAGCAGCGCCTACTCAGGGACAGCATCACTAGCGGGCCTTCACAATGAGCAGTTCTTC.

This clonotype turned up a few times. This chain joins TRBV29-1 and TRBJ2-6, with 9 bases matching TRBD1. Germline loops: CDR1 SQVTM, CDR2 ANQGSEA. The V and J ends lost 7 bases and 1 base, in that order; junction bases with no gene match: 5. The CDR3 is 15 residues long. The CDR3 protein is CSAGTGTSGANVLTF. The DNA for the CDR3 is TGCAGCGCCGGGACAGGGACTTCTGGGGCCAACGTCCTGACTTTC.

This rearrangement joins TRBV2 to TRBJ2-7; D remains ambiguous. V lost 8 bases and J lost 2, with 13 bases in between. Germline V gene lookup returns CDR1 SNHLY and CDR2 FYNNEI. The CDR3 contains 13 residues. As DNA, the CDR3 is TGTGCCAGCTCAGGCCGATTGACCTACGAGCAGTACTTC. The encoded protein is CASSGRLTYEQYF.

The table lists this clonotype with many counts. This chain joins TRBV12-3 or TRBV12-4 and TRBJ2-7; D not resolved. CDR3 length: 15 residues. V lost 3 bases and J 0 bases, leaving 12 bases between the germline ends. Here the CDR3 DNA reads TGTGCCAGCAGTTTTAGGCACCGAAGCTCCTACGAGCAGTACTTC. Translation: CASSFRHRSSYEQYF.

In its sample, this clonotype was seen a few times. V usage is TRBV20-1 and J usage is TRBJ2-2; unclear D gene. The V end was cut by 6 bases, the J end by 0 bases, with 17 bases between. There are 16 residues in the CDR3. Per the germline V gene, CDR1 is DFQATT and CDR2 is SNEGSKA (reference sequence). The CDR3 region has the DNA TGCAGTGCCCCGGTACTCGAAACACCGAACACCGGGGAGCTGTTTTTT. Its protein product is CSAPVLETPNTGELFF.

The sample holds many counts of this clonotype. This chain joins TRBV9 and TRBJ2-3; D gene unclear. Trimming cost V 4 bases and J 10 bases, with 16 bases left between them. CDR1 is SGDLS, CDR2 YYNGEE, per germline. The CDR3 is 13 residues long. The CDR3 DNA follows: TGTGCCAGCAGCACCCGAAGGAGCTCTGCGCAGTATTTT. Translated, it gives CASSTRRSSAQYF.

This clonotype showed up just a few times. The rearrangement joins TRBV6-1 to TRBJ2-3; 7 bases line up with TRBD1. Germline loops: CDR1 MNHNS, CDR2 SASEGT. The CDR3 runs to 14 residues. The junction had 7 bases not matched to a gene; V was cut back by 5 bases and J by 5 bases. The CDR3 DNA is TGTGCCAGCAGTAAAATACAGGGGAGAGATACGCAGTATTTT. Translation: CASSKIQGRDTQYF.

In its sample, this clonotype was seen many times. In DNA, the CDR3 is TGTGCCAGCAGCCCCATGACAGTGTATGGCTACACCTTC. It is translated as CASSPMTVYGYTF. This rearrangement joins TRBV7-8 to TRBJ1-2; perhaps TRBD1 as D (5 bases). Germline CDR1 is SGHVS and CDR2 is FQNEAQ. The CDR3 extends over 13 amino acids. With 5 bases removed from V and 5 bases from J, the gap between germline ends came to 12 bases.

This clonotype was seen a handful of times. This sequence joins TRBV19 and TRBJ2-7, with 7 bases fitting TRBD1. The CDR3 loop spans 15 amino acids. V trimming: 6 bases; J trimming: 1 base; junction bases outside the gene matches: 9. Germline values: CDR1 LNHDA, CDR2 SQIVND (reference sequence). CDR3 nucleotide sequence: TGTGCCAGTAGGCAGGACAGGACCTCTTCCTACGAGCAGTACTTC. Amino acids: CASRQDRTSSYEQYF.

V and J are TRBV25-1 and TRBJ1-5, with D perhaps TRBD1 (6 bases). From germline, CDR1 is MGHDK and CDR2 SYGVNS. The ends were cut back, 11 bases at V and 5 bases at J, with 22 bases in the middle. The CDR3 contains 15 residues. CDR3 sequence: CADAPLTRGDQPQHF. CDR3 nucleotides: TGTGCCGACGCCCCTCTTACAAGGGGGGATCAGCCCCAGCATTTT.

This clonotype was counted ten times or more. The rearrangement joins TRBV4-1 to TRBJ1-1; D remains ambiguous. This CDR3 is 14 amino acids long. Looked up from germline, CDR1 is MGHRA and CDR2 is YSYEKL. V was clipped by 2 bases and J by 0 bases, with 7 bases between them. This CDR3 is CASSQPILNTEAFF. In DNA form, the CDR3 reads TGCGCCAGCAGCCAACCAATTCTGAACACTGAAGCTTTCTTT.

The rearrangement uses TRBV18 and TRBJ1-5; D is unclear. Deletions cut 5 bases from V and 0 bases from J, with 11 bases between. The germline CDR1 and CDR2 sequences are KGHSH and LQKENI. This CDR3 comprises 15 residues. CDR3 in DNA: TGTGCCAGCTCAATGGCAGTCGATAGCAATCAGCCCCAGCATTTT. This codes for CASSMAVDSNQPQHF.

This clonotype was recorded once. The V gene is TRBV10-3, the J gene TRBJ1-3, with D unresolved. Germline loops: CDR1 ENHRY, CDR2 SYGVKD. The CDR3 is 14 residues long. Trimming removed 5 bases at V and 3 bases at J, with 11 bases between. In DNA, the CDR3 is TGTGCCATCAGTTCGAACGGGAATGGAAACACCATATATTTT. This encodes CAISSNGNGNTIYF.

Remarks on this clonotype: Just one base apart from a much larger clone, this may be a read error. The rearrangement links TRBV19 to TRBJ2-1; 7 bases are shared with TRBD2. The CDR3 consists of 12 residues. Germline values: CDR1 LNHDA, CDR2 SQIVND (reference sequence). The CDR3 DNA is TGTGTCAGTAAGACGGGAGGCAATGAGCAGTTCTTC. It translates to CVSKTGGNEQFF.

This clonotype has at least ten counts. The V gene is TRBV29-1, the J gene TRBJ1-1, with unresolved D. CDR1 is SQVTM, CDR2 ANQGSEA, per germline. CDR3 length: 15 residues. V was pared by 3 bases and J by 3 bases, with 17 bases between. The CDR3 coding sequence is TGCAGCGTTGAGATGGACTCTGGATGGGACACTGAAGCTTTCTTT. This sequence encodes CSVEMDSGWDTEAFF.

The rearrangement links TRBV6-1 to TRBJ2-7; 7 nucleotides line up with TRBD1. V gave up 3 bases and J gave up 2 bases; unmatched junction bases: 4. CDR1 is MNHNS and CDR2 is SASEGT in the germline V gene. The CDR3 loop spans 14 amino acids. The CDR3 nucleotides read TGTGCCAGCAGTGACTCGACAGGGACCTACGAGCAGTACTTC. It yields the protein CASSDSTGTYEQYF.

Many counts were recorded for this clonotype. The genes are TRBV7-2 and TRBJ2-2; tentative D call: TRBD2 (5 bases). CDR3 length equals 13 residues. V dropped 8 bases and J dropped 0 bases, with 7 bases sitting between them. Germline V gene data show CDR1 as SGHTA and CDR2 as FQGNSA. The CDR3 protein is CASSGTNTGELFF. The DNA of the CDR3 is TGTGCCAGCTCGGGGACGAACACCGGGGAGCTGTTTTTT. The whole variable domain, filled in from reference TRBV7-2 and TRBJ2-2, reads GAGVSQSPSNKVTEKGKDVELRCDPISGHTALYWYRQSLGQGLEFLIYFQGNSAPDKSGLPSDRFSAERTGGSVSTLTIQRTQQEDSAVYLCASSGTNTGELFFGEGSRLTVL.

This clonotype appeared a few times. The V and J genes are TRBV12-3 or TRBV12-4 and TRBJ2-2; no clear D. The CDR3 has 13 amino acids. The V end lost 3 bases, the J end lost 6 bases, and 8 bases lay between the germline ends. CDR3 nucleotide sequence: TGTGCCAGCAGTTTTGGTCAGCCCGGGGAGCTGTTTTTT. It encodes CASSFGQPGELFF.

This clonotype was seen only a few times. The J gene is TRBJ1-6, the V gene TRBV21-1; the DNA was not used to check the table's D call, TRBD1. TRBV21-1 is recorded as a pseudogene. This CDR3 spans 16 amino acids. CDR3 DNA sequence: TGTGCCAGCAGTCCCGCTCCGGGACGGAATAATTCACCCCTCCACTTT. This codes for CASSPAPGRNNSPLHF.

The table lists this clonotype with many counts. The V call is TRBV29-1, the J call TRBJ2-7; the D is unclear. V lost 5 bases, J lost 0 bases, and 11 bases lay in between. This CDR3 has 13 amino acids. CDR1 and CDR2 from the germline V gene are SQVTM and ANQGSEA. DNA for the CDR3: TGCAGCGTTACCCAATTAAGCTCCTACGAGCAGTACTTC. The encoded protein is CSVTQLSSYEQYF.

The gene calls are TRBV18 and TRBJ1-3; TRBD1 might be the D (5 bases). Germline-derived CDR1 and CDR2 are KGHSH and LQKENI. V gave up 4 bases and J gave up 0 bases, with 13 bases separating them. The CDR3 extends over 16 amino acids. CDR3 sequence: CASSRGHPSSGNTIYF. DNA of the CDR3: TGTGCCAGCTCACGAGGACACCCGAGCTCTGGAAACACCATATATTTT.

The genes are TRBV4-3 and TRBJ2-1; D is unresolved. Germline V gene sequence: CDR1 LGHNA, CDR2 YSLEER. This CDR3 has 15 residues. Deletions cut 0 bases from V and 6 bases from J, with 12 bases between. The CDR3 region is CASSQDNYGPNEQFF. The DNA of the CDR3 is TGCGCCAGCAGCCAAGATAACTACGGCCCCAATGAGCAGTTCTTC.

This clonotype showed up many times. The chain combines TRBV5-1 with TRBJ1-1, with D uncertain. Deletions cut 0 bases from V and 1 base from J, with 4 bases between. Germline CDR1 is SGHRS and CDR2 is YFSETQ. The CDR3 totals 13 residues. DNA of the CDR3: TGCGCCAGCAGCTTGGCAGGGAACACTGAAGCTTTCTTT. It specifies CASSLAGNTEAFF.

This clonotype occurred a few times. The chain uses TRBV10-3 and TRBJ2-3; the D gene is possibly TRBD2 (6 bases). Looked up from germline, CDR1 is ENHRY and CDR2 is SYGVKD. This CDR3 contains 14 residues. V dropped 4 bases and J dropped 4 bases, with 12 bases sitting between them. The chain's CDR3 is CAISGSGGPDTQYF. In DNA form, the CDR3 reads TGTGCCATCAGTGGTTCCGGGGGACCAGATACGCAGTATTTT.

This chain uses TRBV20-1 with TRBJ1-6, with D uncertain. The CDR3 consists of 13 residues. The V gene lost 1 base and the J gene lost 6 bases, with 7 bases spanning the gap. Germline loops: CDR1 DFQATT, CDR2 SNEGSKA (reference sequence). CDR3 amino acids: CSARGSSNSPLHF. CDR3 sequence (DNA): TGCAGTGCTAGAGGCAGTTCTAATTCACCCCTCCACTTT.

In this sample, this clonotype turned up many times. The rearrangement joins TRBV12-3 or TRBV12-4 to TRBJ1-2; no reliable D call. Trimming left V 8 bases short and J 6 bases short, with 13 bases between. This CDR3 spans 12 amino acids. Here the CDR3 reads CASGSPGHGYTF. DNA for the CDR3: TGTGCCAGCGGCAGCCCTGGGCATGGCTACACCTTC.

Only a few counts were recorded for this clonotype. DNA for the CDR3: TGTGCCAGCAGCTACTTAGCGGGGGGGCTGGATACGCAGTATTTT. This codes for CASSYLAGGLDTQYF. The chain joins TRBV11-3 to TRBJ2-3; 11 nucleotides agree with TRBD2. J gave up 6 bases and V 4 bases, and 6 bases lay outside the gene matches. Germline loops: CDR1 SGHNT, CDR2 YENEEA. The CDR3 sequence is 15 residues long.

In its sample, this clonotype was seen many times. This sequence joins TRBV29-1 and TRBJ1-1; no clear D gene. Germline V lookup: CDR1 SQVTM, CDR2 ANQGSEA. The length of the CDR3 is 12 residues. V lost 5 bases and J 0 bases, leaving 7 bases between the germline ends. The CDR3 region is CSVYPLNTEAFF. The CDR3, as DNA: TGCAGCGTTTACCCATTGAACACTGAAGCTTTCTTT. The full variable domain, rest sourced from reference TRBV29-1 and TRBJ1-1, is SAVISQKPSRDICQRGTSLTIQCQVDSQVTMMFWYRQQPGQSLTLIATANQGSEATYESGFVIDKFPISRPNLTFSTLTVSNMSPEDSSIYLCSVYPLNTEAFFGQGTRLTVV.

The gene calls are TRBV7-2 and TRBJ2-2; D remains ambiguous. The CDR3 consists of 15 residues. The germline gives CDR1 SGHTA, CDR2 FQGNSA. Between the trimmed V and J ends, which lost 6 bases and 3 bases, there was a span of 14 bases. The CDR3 DNA reads as TGTGCCAGCAGTTCATCGGACGGGTACACCGGGGAGCTGTTTTTT. Translation gives CASSSSDGYTGELFF.

The CDR3 protein is CASSLDLALAGARNEQFF. CDR3 bases: TGTGCCAGCAGCTTAGATTTGGCACTAGCGGGAGCTCGCAATGAGCAGTTCTTC. This chain joins TRBV11-2 and TRBJ2-1; 11 bases agree with TRBD2. Trimming at V came to 0 bases and at J to 6 bases, leaving 10 bases not matched to a gene. Germline CDR1 and CDR2: SGHAT and FQNNGV. The CDR3 has 18 amino acids.

This clonotype was recorded many times. The CDR3 region has the DNA TGCAGCGTTGAGTTAAACCGCGAGCAGTACTTC. Translated, it gives CSVELNREQYF. The genes are TRBV29-1 and TRBJ2-7; the D is unclear. V lost 3 bases and J 6 bases, leaving 9 bases between the germline ends. Germline V lookup: CDR1 SQVTM, CDR2 ANQGSEA. The CDR3 loop spans 11 amino acids.